This is a list of T cell receptor beta chains from one sample in a study of blood T cell repertoires in COVID-19. Clones were sequenced by immunoSEQ multiplex PCR, and TCRdb holds only the in-frame ones, with some missing. This sample has tens of thousands of clones, with 88% found just once. The source material was peripheral blood. Every receptor here comes from a human donor in a cohort sampled during active COVID-19. CDR3s include the opening cysteine and the closing phenylalanine or tryptophan. The D gene is left open where the match is weak. The size field is filled for only some rows; it gives once, few, many or a size class.

clone size	D gene	V gene	J gene	CDR3 length	CDR3 protein	CDR3 DNA
.	TRBD1	TRBV10-2	TRBJ2-5	15	CASSEQGTTSETQYF	TGCGCCAGCAGTGAACAGGGGACCACAAGCGAGACCCAGTACTTC
.	TRBD1	TRBV6-4	TRBJ2-1	15	CASSDINRGFSEQFF	TGTGCCAGCAGTGACATAAACAGGGGATTTAGTGAGCAGTTCTTC
.	TRBD1	TRBV7-2	TRBJ1-1	16	CASRSGQVGLRTEAFF	TGTGCCAGCAGGTCGGGACAGGTTGGTTTGCGCACTGAAGCTTTCTTT
.	.	TRBV27	TRBJ1-2	13	CASSLGGWEGYTF	TGTGCCAGCAGTCTTGGGGGCTGGGAGGGCTACACCTTC
.	TRBD2	TRBV18	TRBJ2-3	15	CASSSWTSGVDTQYF	TGTGCCAGCTCATCCTGGACTAGCGGGGTTGATACGCAGTATTTT
.	TRBD2	TRBV4-1	TRBJ2-7	15	CASSQDLLATYEQYF	TGCGCCAGCAGCCAAGATCTACTAGCGACTTACGAGCAGTACTTC
.	TRBD2	TRBV7-2	TRBJ2-2	16	CASSPRTSGGTGELFF	TGTGCCAGCAGCCCCCGGACTAGCGGGGGGACCGGGGAGCTGTTTTTT
.	.	TRBV2	TRBJ2-1	15	CASSPTRGIYNEQFF	TGTGCCAGCAGTCCCACTAGGGGGATCTACAATGAGCAGTTCTTC
once	.	TRBV30	TRBJ1-4	14	CAWRSQGNQEKLFF	TGTGCCTGGCGCTCTCAGGGGAATCAGGAAAAACTGTTTTTT
.	TRBD1	TRBV7-9	TRBJ2-2	16	CASPEGQGRNTGELFF	TGTGCCAGCCCCGAGGGACAGGGGAGGAACACCGGGGAGCTGTTTTTT
.	TRBD2	TRBV5-1	TRBJ2-7	15	CASSLGAGGDYEQYF	TGCGCCAGCAGCTTGGGTGCGGGGGGGGACTACGAGCAGTACTTC
once	.	TRBV19	TRBJ1-1	14	CASSPQGLLTEAFF	TGTGCCAGTAGTCCCCAGGGCCTGCTCACTGAAGCTTTCTTT
.	TRBD1	TRBV7-2	TRBJ1-1	15	CASSIEGQVNTEAFF	TGTGCCAGCAGCATAGAAGGACAGGTGAACACTGAAGCTTTCTTT
.	.	TRBV19	TRBJ1-1	12	CASSIPDRNAFF	TGTGCCAGTAGTATCCCCGACAGGAACGCTTTCTTT
.	.	TRBV20-1	TRBJ1-4	14	CSASRDMLDEKLFF	TGCAGTGCTAGTAGGGACATGCTTGATGAAAAACTGTTTTTT
.	.	TRBV15	TRBJ2-3	15	CATSRGGLAVDTQYF	TGTGCCACCAGCAGAGGCGGACTGGCTGTGGATACGCAGTATTTT
.	TRBD2	TRBV9	TRBJ2-1	17	CASSNAPGGGRANEQFF	TGTGCCAGCTCAAATGCCCCTGGGGGCGGGAGGGCTAATGAGCAGTTCTTC